One sample yielded the 17 T cell receptor beta chains listed below, sequenced in a study of patients and donors after allogeneic stem cell transplantation. One entry per CDR3 protein, called by TCRdb with MiXCR from the RT-PCR reads. Of about 87,000 distinct CDR3 sequences detected, around 5% appear once; the ten largest clones hold about 3%. Sequencing was performed on blood, either unsorted or a sorted T cell fraction (not recorded which). Receptors originate from a human donor who was either an allogeneic HSCT recipient or a stem cell or donor lymphocyte infusion donor (not recorded which). It is not recorded whose cells these are; they may come from a transplant donor.

This clonotype was recorded at least ten times. The rearrangement uses TRBV3-1 and TRBJ1-2; D ambiguous. Germline CDR1 is LGHDT and CDR2 is YNNKEL (reference sequence). V lost 1 base and J lost 4, with 10 bases in between. CDR3 length: 14 residues. In DNA, the CDR3 is TGTGCCAGCAGCCAAGCCATAGTCGGCTATGGCTACACCTTC. It is translated as CASSQAIVGYGYTF.

This clonotype was observed a few times. The chain uses TRBV9 and TRBJ2-3; D is unclear. The germline V and J ends were trimmed by 5 bases and 0 bases, with 10 bases remaining between them. The germline V gene has CDR1 SGDLS and CDR2 YYNGEE. This CDR3 contains 14 residues. CDR3 residues: CASRPEFSTDTQYF. The CDR3 DNA follows: TGTGCCAGCAGACCGGAATTTAGCACAGATACGCAGTATTTT.

This clonotype was detected ten times or more. CDR3 residues: CATSTGLGGDDEQFF. CDR3 nucleotide sequence: TGTGCCACCAGCACGGGACTAGGAGGTGACGATGAGCAGTTCTTC. The V gene is TRBV15, the J gene TRBJ2-1, with TRBD2 identical over 8 bases. Germline CDR1 and CDR2: LNHNV and YYDKDF (reference sequence). V was pared by 4 bases and J by 8 bases, with 10 bases of the junction left unmatched. The CDR3 consists of 15 residues.

J is TRBJ2-2 and V is TRBV19; 11 nucleotides line up with TRBD2. Looked up from germline, CDR1 is LNHDA and CDR2 is SQIVND (reference sequence). V was clipped by 9 bases and J by 6 bases; unmatched bases: 9. CDR3 size: 15 residues. CDR3 nucleotides: TGTGCCAGCCAGTTAGCGGGGGGGCCGGCCGGGGAGCTGTTTTTT. Its translation: CASQLAGGPAGELFF.

In its sample, this clonotype was seen once. The J gene is TRBJ2-7, the V gene TRBV3-1, with TRBD2 identical over 10 bases. Trimming at V came to 6 bases and at J to 3 bases, leaving 5 bases not matched to a gene. Germline V gene data show CDR1 as LGHDT and CDR2 as YNNKEL (reference sequence). The CDR3 covers 14 residues. The CDR3 DNA reads as TGTGCCAGCAGTCCTAGGACTAGCGGCTACGAGCAGTACTTC. Protein product: CASSPRTSGYEQYF.

This clonotype was recorded at least ten times. The genes are TRBV4-2 and TRBJ2-5; 8 nucleotides line up with TRBD1. Per the germline V gene, CDR1 is LGHNA and CDR2 is YNFKEQ. There are 15 residues in the CDR3. Trimming took 1 base from V and 0 from J; bases not matched to a gene: 1. The CDR3 DNA follows: TGTGCCAGCAGCCAAGGACAGGGGTACCAAGAGACCCAGTACTTC. As protein: CASSQGQGYQETQYF.

This clonotype came up many times. V usage is TRBV5-1 and J usage is TRBJ2-5; D remains unclear. CDR1 is SGHRS and CDR2 is YFSETQ in the germline V gene. V was shortened by 3 bases and J by 2 bases, with 8 bases between the two germline ends. This CDR3 spans 13 amino acids. This CDR3 is CASSSGPQETQYF. The CDR3 DNA sequence: TGCGCCAGCAGCTCTGGACCGCAAGAGACCCAGTACTTC.

A few counts support this clonotype. The chain has TRBV7-2 and TRBJ2-1; 9 bases are a match to TRBD1. Germline V gene sequence: CDR1 SGHTA, CDR2 FQGNSA. Germline trimming cut 4 bases from V and 15 bases from J; bases unmatched to any gene: 10. This CDR3 is 13 amino acids long. The CDR3 protein is CASSSPVGQGRFF. In DNA, the CDR3 is TGTGCCAGCAGCTCCCCCGTGGGACAGGGCCGGTTCTTC.

In this sample, this clonotype turned up many times. V and J are TRBV12-3 or TRBV12-4 and TRBJ1-2, with 12 positions matching TRBD1. This CDR3 contains 16 residues. V shed 6 bases, J shed 7 bases, and the junction held 12 bases outside the gene matches. DNA for the CDR3: TGTGCCAGCAGCCCCGGGACAGGGGGCGTCCCAGGTGGCTACACCTTC. This gives the protein CASSPGTGGVPGGYTF.

This clonotype came up a few times. Here the CDR3 reads CASSEGRGTGEGSPLHF. CDR3 nucleotides: TGTGCCAGCAGTGAAGGGAGAGGGACAGGGGAAGGTTCACCCCTCCACTTT. V gene TRBV2 combines with J gene TRBJ1-6; 10 bases are shared with TRBD1. This CDR3 region has 17 residues. After removal of 1 base from V and 9 bases from J, the junction contained 9 bases not matched to a gene. Germline values: CDR1 SNHLY, CDR2 FYNNEI.

The sample holds many counts of this clonotype. The V call is TRBV7-9, the J call TRBJ1-1; D ambiguous. Trimming shortened V by 7 bases and J by 5 bases, and 17 bases separated the two germline ends. In germline, CDR1 is SEHNR, CDR2 FQNEAQ (reference sequence). The CDR3 has 14 residues. The CDR3 DNA is TGTGCCAGCAACATGGGCCTTTTCCCGACTGAAGCTTTCTTT. It translates to CASNMGLFPTEAFF.

The table lists this clonotype with many counts. This chain joins TRBV7-9 and TRBJ2-3; 11 bases fit TRBD1. Germline V gene lookup returns CDR1 SEHNR and CDR2 FQNEAQ (reference sequence). Trimming at V came to 5 bases and at J to 6 bases, leaving 7 bases not matched to a gene. The CDR3 has 15 amino acids. CDR3 sequence reads: CASSLAGDRGDTQYF. In nucleotides, the CDR3 is TGTGCCAGCAGCCTCGCAGGGGACAGGGGGGATACGCAGTATTTT.

This clonotype was observed at least ten times. The chain has TRBV28 and TRBJ2-1; TRBD2 matches 8 bases. V lost 8 bases to trimming and J lost 15 bases; unmatched junction nucleotides: 9. The CDR3 length is 11 residues. Per germline, CDR1 MDHEN and CDR2 SYDVKM. As DNA, the CDR3 is TGTGCCAGCCAGGCGGGACTAGTGCGGTTCTTC. This codes for CASQAGLVRFF.

This clonotype has ten or more counts. The rearrangement links TRBV5-1 to TRBJ2-2, with 11 bases identical to TRBD1. Germline CDR1 and CDR2: SGHRS and YFSETQ. CDR3 length: 16 amino acids. V shed 4 bases, J shed 5 bases, and the junction held 7 bases outside the gene matches. The DNA of the CDR3 is TGCGCCAGCAGCATCGGACAGGGGGCCGGTACCGGGGAGCTGTTTTTT. It is translated as CASSIGQGAGTGELFF. Drawing the rest from reference TRBV5-1 and TRBJ2-2, the complete variable domain is KAGVTQTPRYLIKTRGQQVTLSCSPISGHRSVSWYQQTPGQGLQFLFEYFSETQRNKGNFPGRFSGRQFSNSRSEMNVSTLELGDSALYLCASSIGQGAGTGELFFGEGSRLTVL.

This clonotype was observed many times. The chain links TRBV29-1 to TRBJ2-5, with no clear D. The CDR3 runs to 11 residues. Germline V gene lookup returns CDR1 SQVTM and CDR2 ANQGSEA. V dropped 1 base and J dropped 1 base, with 1 base sitting between them. The CDR3 loop reads CSVEGQETQYF. In DNA, the CDR3 is TGCAGCGTTGAAGGCCAAGAGACCCAGTACTTC.

The chain uses TRBV9 and TRBJ1-1, with D perhaps TRBD1 (6 bases). This CDR3 spans 15 amino acids. Germline lookup yields CDR1 SGDLS and CDR2 YYNGEE. V lost 0 bases to trimming and J lost 0 bases, with 9 bases between them. CDR3 nucleotide sequence: TGTGCCAGCAGCGTAGAGGGGACATTGAACACTGAAGCTTTCTTT. Translating gives CASSVEGTLNTEAFF.

This rearrangement joins TRBV7-8 to TRBJ1-4, with D possibly TRBD1 on 5 matching bases. The CDR3 has 15 amino acids. Germline CDR1 is SGHVS and CDR2 is FQNEAQ. Trimming pared 5 bases from V and 0 bases from J, leaving 10 bases between. The DNA of the CDR3 is TGTGCCAGCAGCCCCGGACAAGCAACTAATGAAAAACTGTTTTTT. It is translated as CASSPGQATNEKLFF.